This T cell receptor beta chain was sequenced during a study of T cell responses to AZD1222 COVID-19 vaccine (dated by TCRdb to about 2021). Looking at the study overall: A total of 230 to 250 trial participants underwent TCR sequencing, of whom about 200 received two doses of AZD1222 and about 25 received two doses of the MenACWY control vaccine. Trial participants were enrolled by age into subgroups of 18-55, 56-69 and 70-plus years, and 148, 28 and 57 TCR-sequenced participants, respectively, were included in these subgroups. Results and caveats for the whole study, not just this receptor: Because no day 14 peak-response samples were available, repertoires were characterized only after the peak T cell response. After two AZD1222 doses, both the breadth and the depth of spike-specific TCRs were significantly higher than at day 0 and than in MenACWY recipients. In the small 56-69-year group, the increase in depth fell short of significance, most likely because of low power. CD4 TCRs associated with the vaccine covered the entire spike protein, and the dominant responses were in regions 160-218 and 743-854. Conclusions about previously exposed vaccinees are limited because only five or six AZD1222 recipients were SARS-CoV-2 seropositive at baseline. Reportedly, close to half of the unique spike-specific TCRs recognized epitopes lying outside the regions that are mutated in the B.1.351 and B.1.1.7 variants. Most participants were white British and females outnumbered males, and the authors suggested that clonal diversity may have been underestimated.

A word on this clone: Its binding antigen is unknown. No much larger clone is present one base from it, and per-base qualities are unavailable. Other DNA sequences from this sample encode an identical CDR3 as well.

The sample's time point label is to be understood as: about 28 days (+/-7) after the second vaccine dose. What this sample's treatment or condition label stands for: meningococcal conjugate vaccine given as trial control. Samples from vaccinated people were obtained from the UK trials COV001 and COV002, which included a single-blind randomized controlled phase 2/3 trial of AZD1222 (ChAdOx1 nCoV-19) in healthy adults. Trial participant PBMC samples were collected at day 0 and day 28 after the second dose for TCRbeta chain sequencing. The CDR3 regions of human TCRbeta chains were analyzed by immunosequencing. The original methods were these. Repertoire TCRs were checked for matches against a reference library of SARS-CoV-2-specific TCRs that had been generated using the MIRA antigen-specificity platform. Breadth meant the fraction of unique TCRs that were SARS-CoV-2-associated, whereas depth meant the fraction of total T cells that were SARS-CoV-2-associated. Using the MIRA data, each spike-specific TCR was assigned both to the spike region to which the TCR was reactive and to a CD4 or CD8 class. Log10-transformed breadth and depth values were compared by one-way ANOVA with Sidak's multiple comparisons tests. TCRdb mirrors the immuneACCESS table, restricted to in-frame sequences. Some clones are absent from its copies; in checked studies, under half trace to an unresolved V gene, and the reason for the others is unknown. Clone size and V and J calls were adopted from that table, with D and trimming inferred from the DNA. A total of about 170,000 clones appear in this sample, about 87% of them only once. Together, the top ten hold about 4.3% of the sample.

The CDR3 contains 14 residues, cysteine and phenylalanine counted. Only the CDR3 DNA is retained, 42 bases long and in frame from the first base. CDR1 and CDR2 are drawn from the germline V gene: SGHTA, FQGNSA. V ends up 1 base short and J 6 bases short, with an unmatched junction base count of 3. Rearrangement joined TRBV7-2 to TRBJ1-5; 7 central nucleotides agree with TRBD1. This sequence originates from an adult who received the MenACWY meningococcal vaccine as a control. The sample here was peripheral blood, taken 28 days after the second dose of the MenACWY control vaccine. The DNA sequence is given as TGTGCCAGCAGCTTAGAGGGGGCCCGTCAGCCCCAGCATTTT. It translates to CASSLEGARQPQHF. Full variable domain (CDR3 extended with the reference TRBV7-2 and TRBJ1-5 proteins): GAGVSQSPSNKVTEKGKDVELRCDPISGHTALYWYRQSLGQGLEFLIYFQGNSAPDKSGLPSDRFSAERTGGSVSTLTIQRTQQEDSAVYLCASSLEGARQPQHFGDGTRLSIL.